This TCR beta chain was documented in a study of blood T cell repertoires in COVID-19. In the study overall: Spain, Italy and the United States supplied samples that represented acute and convalescent COVID-19.

The V and J ends lost 1 base and 4 bases respectively, with 10 bases between them. The germline gives CDR1 MGHRA, CDR2 YSYEKL. This CDR3 has 14 amino acids. The assay was immunoSEQ multiplex PCR, and TCRdb's table has in-frame clones only and misses some. The table records 150,000 to 180,000 clones, 84% of them present only once. This chain uses TRBV4-1 with TRBJ1-2; D might be TRBD1 (6 bases). The receptor comes from a woman in her forties or fifties with acute or convalescent COVID-19. The material sequenced was peripheral blood. The CDR3 region has the DNA TGCGCCAGCAGCCAAGGCAGGGGTCCCTATGGCTACACCTTC. Translating it yields CASSQGRGPYGYTF.